Following are 28 T cell receptor beta chains from one sample sequenced in a study of cytomegalovirus exposure and HLA in healthy donors. It was with 60 Vbeta and 13 Jbeta primers that the PCR ran. Assay used: immunoSEQ multiplex PCR; TCRdb lists only in-frame clones, some missing. The table lists some 200,000 clones, approximately 79% of them singletons. The sequenced sample was PBMCs. The origin of the receptors is a man in his fifties in good health and CMV-seronegative.

The chain employs TRBV4-1 and TRBJ2-7; 10 bases fit TRBD2. V dropped 4 bases and J dropped 7; count of bases not matched to a gene: 7. The CDR3 has 14 residues. Germline V gene sequence: CDR1 MGHRA, CDR2 YSYEKL. CDR3 in amino acids: CASSPDSGRAEQYF. The DNA for the CDR3 is TGCGCCAGCAGCCCCGACAGCGGGAGGGCGGAGCAGTACTTC.

The rearrangement joins TRBV5-5 to TRBJ1-1, with a weak D call TRBD1 (5 bases). Looked up from germline, CDR1 is SGHKS and CDR2 is YYEKEE (reference sequence). Trimming left V 4 bases short and J 2 bases short, with 12 bases between. The CDR3 is 14 amino acids. In DNA, the CDR3 is TGTGCCAGCAGCGTCGACAGAGTTAACACTGAAGCTTTCTTT. Encoded protein: CASSVDRVNTEAFF.

The gene calls are TRBV18 and TRBJ2-7; D gene ambiguous. This CDR3 is 14 amino acids long. V gave up 1 base and J gave up 4 bases, with 11 bases separating them. Germline V lookup: CDR1 KGHSH, CDR2 LQKENI. CDR3 DNA sequence: TGTGCCAGCTCACCACAAGGCCTGGAGTACGAGCAGTACTTC. Translating it yields CASSPQGLEYEQYF.

The DNA for the CDR3 is TGTGCCAGCAGCTCCGGGACAGGCTCCTACAATGAGCAGTTCTTC. This codes for CASSSGTGSYNEQFF. The V and J genes are TRBV11-1 and TRBJ2-1; the match to TRBD1 covers 8 bases. Trimming cost V 4 bases and J 0 bases; bases outside gene matches: 2. The CDR3 has 15 amino acids. The germline V gene encodes CDR1 SGHAT and CDR2 FQDESV (reference sequence).

About this clone itself: One junction end disagrees with the germline gene, perhaps due to a read error. In DNA form, the CDR3 reads TGCGGCAGCAGCTTGGGGGACACTGACACCGGGGAGCTGTTTTTT. Residues: CGSSLGDTDTGELFF. The rearrangement uses TRBV5-1 and TRBJ2-2; a possible D gene is TRBD1 (6 bases). Germline V lookup: CDR1 SGHRS, CDR2 YFSETQ. CDR3 length: 15 amino acids.

This chain uses TRBV28 with TRBJ2-1, with TRBD2 as a possible D gene (6 bases). Germline assignment: CDR1 MDHEN and CDR2 SYDVKM. The CDR3 has 15 amino acids. V was clipped by 7 bases and J by 9 bases, with 22 bases between them. The CDR3 DNA sequence: TGTGCCAGCATCAAGGGACTTCCTCCTGGGGGTGAGCAGTTCTTC. Its translation: CASIKGLPPGGEQFF.

V and J are TRBV21-1 and TRBJ2-3; the D call of TRBD2 is as the table states it, not checked on the DNA. TRBV21-1 is shown as a pseudogene. The length of the CDR3 is 20 residues. The CDR3 nucleotides read TGTGCCAGCAGCAAAGCCGGCGAGGCGGGGAGGGGTTTGGGTACAGATACGCAGTATTTT. This codes for CASSKAGEAGRGLGTDTQYF.

This chain connects TRBV28 to TRBJ2-3; possible D gene TRBD2, 5 bases. The CDR3 extends over 15 amino acids. Germline CDR1 MDHEN, CDR2 SYDVKM. The V gene lost 3 bases and the J gene lost 0 bases, with 10 bases spanning the gap. DNA for the CDR3: TGTGCCAGCAGTTTCCGAGCGGCGAGCACAGATACGCAGTATTTT. This codes for CASSFRAASTDTQYF.

This chain uses TRBV2 with TRBJ2-3; a weak D match, TRBD1 (5 bases). From germline, CDR1 is SNHLY and CDR2 FYNNEI. V was clipped by 8 bases and J by 1 base, with 13 bases between them. The CDR3 is made up of 14 amino acids. The CDR3 loop reads CASGKDTRTDTQYF. The DNA of the CDR3 is TGTGCCAGCGGTAAGGACACCCGCACAGATACGCAGTATTTT.

This rearrangement joins TRBV5-1 to TRBJ2-7; 7 bases are shared with TRBD1. The CDR3 contains 14 residues. Germline V gives CDR1 SGHRS, CDR2 YFSETQ. The V segment lost 0 bases and the J segment 7 bases; nucleotides outside the gene matches: 7. CDR3 DNA: TGCGCCAGCAGCTTGGAAAGGGGGCTAGGGGAGCAGTACTTC. Residues: CASSLERGLGEQYF.

The rearrangement links TRBV5-1 to TRBJ2-1; a possible D gene is TRBD2 (6 bases). V dropped 2 bases and J dropped 6 bases, with 18 bases sitting between them. Germline values: CDR1 SGHRS, CDR2 YFSETQ. This CDR3 contains 16 residues. This CDR3 is CASSFSGTLIPNEQFF. The CDR3 DNA sequence: TGCGCCAGCAGCTTTTCCGGGACTCTAATCCCCAATGAGCAGTTCTTC.

The V gene is TRBV7-3, the J gene TRBJ2-2, with TRBD1 as a possible D gene (6 bases). Germline CDR1 and CDR2: SGHTA and FQGTGA. The CDR3 has 14 amino acids. Trimming removed 5 bases from V and 6 bases from J, with 13 bases in between. The CDR3 bases are TGTGCCAGCAGCCCACCAGGGGTTGCCGGGGAGCTGTTTTTT. This codes for CASSPPGVAGELFF.

V usage is TRBV5-4 and J usage is TRBJ2-5; D perhaps matches TRBD2 (5 bases). The CDR3 is made up of 14 amino acids. CDR1 SGHNT and CDR2 YYREEE come from the germline V gene (reference sequence). V was clipped by 4 bases and J by 5 bases, with 15 bases between them. CDR3 nucleotide sequence: TGTGCCAGCAGCCCGGCTAGCCGCCCGGAGACCCAGTACTTC. It is translated as CASSPASRPETQYF.

V is TRBV11-2 and J is TRBJ2-3; TRBD1 aligns across 7 bases. The V segment lost 0 bases and the J segment 8 bases; nucleotides outside the gene matches: 17. The CDR3 is 18 residues long. The germline V gene has CDR1 SGHAT and CDR2 FQNNGV. The CDR3 nucleotides are TGTGCCAGCAGCTTAGAACCCCGAGTATTAACAGGGGCCCCTACGCAGTATTTT. Amino acids: CASSLEPRVLTGAPTQYF. The full variable domain, rest sourced from reference TRBV11-2 and TRBJ2-3, is EAGVAQSPRYKIIEKRQSVAFWCNPISGHATLYWYQQILGQGPKLLIQFQNNGVVDDSQLPKDRFSAERLKGVDSTLKIQPAKLEDSAVYLCASSLEPRVLTGAPTQYFGPGTRLTVL.

The J gene is TRBJ1-1, the V gene TRBV28, with TRBD1 identical over 10 bases. V trimming: 9 bases; J trimming: 4 bases; junction bases outside the gene matches: 11. The germline CDR1 and CDR2 sequences are MDHEN and SYDVKM. The CDR3 is made up of 15 amino acids. CDR3 region: CASYTPGTGVTEAFF. The CDR3 region has the DNA TGTGCCAGTTACACCCCCGGGACAGGGGTCACTGAAGCTTTCTTT.

The rearrangement uses TRBV27 and TRBJ2-5, with 12 bases fitting TRBD2. This CDR3 contains 15 residues. CDR1 and CDR2 from the germline V gene are MNHEY and SMNVEV (reference sequence). V dropped 6 bases and J dropped 0; count of bases not matched to a gene: 2. The CDR3 is CASRGLAGNQETQYF. The CDR3 DNA follows: TGTGCCAGCAGAGGACTAGCGGGAAACCAAGAGACCCAGTACTTC.

The chain couples TRBV2 to TRBJ1-2, with 8 bases matching TRBD1. Germline CDR1 and CDR2: SNHLY and FYNNEI. The CDR3 covers 15 residues. V gave up 5 bases and J gave up 8 bases; unmatched junction bases: 13. In nucleotides, the CDR3 is TGTGCCAGCAGTTTAACAGGGGGATCCCCGCGGGGCTACACCTTC. Translation: CASSLTGGSPRGYTF.

The chain has TRBV7-8 and TRBJ1-3; tentatively, D is TRBD1 (5 bases). The CDR3 has 15 amino acids. V was cut by 5 bases and J by 4 bases, with 15 bases left in between. Per the germline V gene, CDR1 is SGHVS and CDR2 is FQNEAQ. CDR3 protein: CASSLEAAGGNTIYF. In DNA form, the CDR3 reads TGTGCCAGCAGCCTAGAGGCGGCAGGGGGAAACACCATATATTTT.

This sequence joins TRBV5-1 and TRBJ2-3; D possibly corresponds to TRBD1 (6 bases). V lost 0 bases, J lost 0 bases, and 11 bases lay in between. The germline V gene encodes CDR1 SGHRS and CDR2 YFSETQ. The length of the CDR3 is 16 residues. The CDR3 region is CASSLGGTSSTDTQYF. The CDR3, as DNA: TGCGCCAGCAGCTTGGGTGGGACATCGAGCACAGATACGCAGTATTTT. Filled out from reference TRBV5-1 and TRBJ2-3, the complete variable domain reads KAGVTQTPRYLIKTRGQQVTLSCSPISGHRSVSWYQQTPGQGLQFLFEYFSETQRNKGNFPGRFSGRQFSNSRSEMNVSTLELGDSALYLCASSLGGTSSTDTQYFGPGTRLTVL.

The chain employs TRBV10-2 and TRBJ1-2; possibly TRBD1 for D (6 bases). Trimming removed 4 bases from V and 5 bases from J, with 11 bases in between. The CDR3 sequence is 13 residues long. CDR1 WSHSY and CDR2 SAAADI come from the germline V gene. The CDR3 coding sequence is TGCGCCAGCAGTGCATACGGACAGTATGGCTACACCTTC. Residues: CASSAYGQYGYTF.

V gene TRBV6-5 combines with J gene TRBJ2-7; 11 positions match TRBD2. The CDR3 extends over 14 amino acids. The V segment lost 7 bases and the J segment 2 bases; nucleotides outside the gene matches: 4. Germline lookup yields CDR1 MNHEY and CDR2 SVGAGI. The CDR3 nucleotides are TGTGCCAGCACCTCTAGCGGGAGGACCTACGAGCAGTACTTC. Translation gives CASTSSGRTYEQYF.

This chain connects TRBV27 to TRBJ1-1; TRBD1 matches 10 bases. V was clipped by 8 bases and J by 4 bases; unmatched bases: 13. Germline CDR1 and CDR2: MNHEY and SMNVEV (reference sequence). CDR3 length: 16 residues. The CDR3 loop reads CASEPRDRGVSTEAFF. The CDR3 nucleotides read TGTGCCAGCGAGCCCCGGGACAGGGGTGTGAGCACTGAAGCTTTCTTT.

This sequence joins TRBV7-3 and TRBJ2-6; 8 nucleotides match TRBD1. The CDR3 loop spans 17 amino acids. Germline V lookup: CDR1 SGHTA, CDR2 FQGTGA. V shed 3 bases and J 0 bases; nucleotides not matched to a gene: 4. The CDR3: CASSFTGGNSGANVLTF. The DNA of the CDR3 is TGTGCCAGCAGCTTTACAGGGGGGAACTCTGGGGCCAACGTCCTGACTTTC.

The CDR3 is CASSAPVLAEDQLYNEQFF. For the CDR3, the DNA is TGTGCCAGCAGCGCCCCCGTCCTAGCGGAAGACCAACTCTACAATGAGCAGTTCTTC. J is TRBJ2-1 and V is TRBV9, with 7 bases that match TRBD2. V trimming: 3 bases; J trimming: 3 bases; junction bases outside the gene matches: 18. This CDR3 is 19 amino acids long. CDR1 and CDR2 from the germline V gene are SGDLS and YYNGEE.

This clone was observed a handful of times. The V and J genes are TRBV27 and TRBJ1-6; the D gene is possibly TRBD1 (6 bases). Germline values: CDR1 MNHEY, CDR2 SMNVEV (reference sequence). This CDR3 has 16 residues. Between the trimmed V and J ends, which lost 5 bases and 10 bases, there was a span of 21 bases. The CDR3 reads CASSDSGKGVGSPLHF. CDR3 nucleotide sequence: TGTGCCAGCAGTGATTCAGGGAAGGGGGTCGGATCACCCCTCCACTTT.

A single count supports this clone. This chain uses TRBV10-3 with TRBJ2-3; D is ambiguous. The V and J ends lost 8 bases and 0 bases respectively, with 6 bases between them. Germline V gene lookup returns CDR1 ENHRY and CDR2 SYGVKD. The CDR3 is made up of 12 amino acids. CDR3 residues: CAIAVSTDTQYF. Here the CDR3 DNA reads TGTGCCATCGCGGTTAGCACAGATACGCAGTATTTT.

V gene TRBV29-1 combines with J gene TRBJ1-1; 7 bases are a match to TRBD1. Germline CDR1 SQVTM, CDR2 ANQGSEA. The V and J ends lost 7 bases and 0 bases, in that order; junction bases with no gene match: 11. CDR3 length: 15 amino acids. The CDR3 region has the DNA TGCAGCGCTCGGGACAGCCTAGGACTGAACACTGAAGCTTTCTTT. Amino acid sequence: CSARDSLGLNTEAFF.

This clone was seen a single time. The chain employs TRBV15 and TRBJ1-1; 8 nucleotides match TRBD1. Germline trimming cut 5 bases from V and 4 bases from J; bases unmatched to any gene: 6. Germline CDR1 is LNHNV and CDR2 is YYDKDF (reference sequence). The CDR3 spans 14 residues. CDR3 nucleotide sequence: TGTGCCACCAGCTCCGACAGGGGCGGCACTGAAGCTTTCTTT. Protein sequence: CATSSDRGGTEAFF. Combining the CDR3 with reference TRBV15 and TRBJ1-1 gives the whole variable domain DAMVIQNPRYQVTQFGKPVTLSCSQTLNHNVMYWYQQKSSQAPKLLFHYYDKDFNNEADTPDNFQSRRPNTSFCFLDIRSPGLGDTAMYLCATSSDRGGTEAFFGQGTRLTVV.